This T cell receptor (beta chain) came from a study of T-cell reconstitution after alpha-beta-depleted transplantation in children. V was pared by 2 bases and J by 4 bases, with 11 bases between. CDR3 size: 14 residues. CDR1 and CDR2 (germline): SGHTA, FQGNSA. The authors prepared the TCRbeta library with unique molecular identifiers. MiXCR, run by TCRdb on the PCR reads, gives a single entry per CDR3 protein. The repertoire includes about 980,000 distinct CDR3 sequences, about 29% of them detected once, and more than 25% sits in the top ten. Material: PBMCs, mostly from graft donor cells, obtained 360 days after TCRalphabeta/CD19-depleted stem cell transplant. This sequence was found in a boy less than two years old who had a stem cell transplant for SCID, so the T cells may come from the graft donor. V is TRBV7-2 and J is TRBJ2-5, with D uncertain. The CDR3 sequence is CASSLIQIPETQYF. In DNA, the CDR3 is TGTGCCAGCAGCTTAATCCAGATACCAGAGACCCAGTACTTC.